This T cell receptor (beta chain) appears in the sequencing data of a study of CD8+ T cells in alopecia areata. Whole-study results and caveats: Possibly as an HLA-related effect, TCR sharing across patients appeared less clear than in mice. Sequences from scalp samples also cover resident alphabeta T cells of normal skin. Lesional scalp displayed greater clonality than normal scalp, most notably in alopecia totalis/universalis.

Sequencing relied on a cDNA template that was reverse transcribed from extracted RNA. TCRdb's table, derived via immunoSEQ multiplex PCR, lists solely in-frame clones and lacks some. The table records 150,000 or so clones, around 86% of them present only once. Collection of lesional scalp punch biopsies and peripheral blood was performed in alopecia areata patients. Of note for this clone: Antigen specificity is unknown.

The CDR3 spans 16 residues. Trimming took 1 base from V and 4 from J; bases not matched to a gene: 8. CDR1 is MNHEY and CDR2 is SMNVEV in the germline V gene (reference sequence). Sequencing used CD8+ T cells sorted from blood, obtained at week 0. The chain recombines TRBV27 with TRBJ2-3; 7 bases map to TRBD2. The sequence was obtained from a human donor with alopecia areata. The CDR3 region is CASSLYGGSVADTQYF. In nucleotides, the CDR3 is TGTGCCAGCAGTTTATACGGCGGGAGCGTAGCAGATACGCAGTATTTT.